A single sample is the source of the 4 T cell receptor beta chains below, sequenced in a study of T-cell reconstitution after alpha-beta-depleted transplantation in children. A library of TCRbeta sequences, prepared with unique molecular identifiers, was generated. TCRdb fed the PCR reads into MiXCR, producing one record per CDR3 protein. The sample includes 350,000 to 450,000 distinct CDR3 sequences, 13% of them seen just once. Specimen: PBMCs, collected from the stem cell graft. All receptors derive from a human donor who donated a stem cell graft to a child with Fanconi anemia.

In nucleotides, the CDR3 is TGTGCCTGGAGTGCCCCCGGGACAGGGCGGAGAGATCAGCCCCAGCATTTT. This sequence encodes CAWSAPGTGRRDQPQHF. V usage is TRBV30 and J usage is TRBJ1-5; 9 nucleotides align to TRBD1. The CDR3 is made up of 17 amino acids. V was pared by 1 base and J by 5 bases, with 12 bases of the junction left unmatched. The germline CDR1 and CDR2 sequences are GTSNPN and SVGIG (reference sequence).

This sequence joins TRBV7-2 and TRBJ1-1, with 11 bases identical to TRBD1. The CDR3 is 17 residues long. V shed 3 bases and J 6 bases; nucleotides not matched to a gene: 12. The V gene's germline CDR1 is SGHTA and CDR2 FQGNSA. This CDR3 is CASSFTNTPGQGAEAFF. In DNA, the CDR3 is TGTGCCAGCAGCTTTACCAATACTCCGGGACAGGGGGCTGAAGCTTTCTTT.

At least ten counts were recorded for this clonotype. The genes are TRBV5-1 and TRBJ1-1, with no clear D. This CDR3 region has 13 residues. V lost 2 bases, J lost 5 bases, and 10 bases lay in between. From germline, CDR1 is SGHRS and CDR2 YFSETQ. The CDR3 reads CASSFTLETEAFF. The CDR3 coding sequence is TGCGCCAGCAGCTTCACGTTGGAAACTGAAGCTTTCTTT.

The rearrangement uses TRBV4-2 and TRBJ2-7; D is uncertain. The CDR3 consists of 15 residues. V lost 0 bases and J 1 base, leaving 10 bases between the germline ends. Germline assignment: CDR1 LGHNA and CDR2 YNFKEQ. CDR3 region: CASSQDPQLSYEQYF. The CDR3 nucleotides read TGTGCCAGCAGCCAAGATCCCCAGTTATCCTACGAGCAGTACTTC.